This T cell receptor beta chain was documented in a study of radiation and T cells in renal cell carcinoma. Libraries were prepared by immunoSEQ multiplex PCR; TCRdb keeps only in-frame clonotypes and omits some of them. The data show 90,000 to 100,000 clones, less than 90% seen once. Time point of the sample: baseline pretreatment blood. This sample's treatment: 15 Gy SBRT to primary tumor, nephrectomy 4 weeks later. This CDR3 is 15 amino acids long. In germline, CDR1 is SGHAT, CDR2 FQNNGV. The V gene lost 2 bases and the J gene lost 1 base, with 12 bases spanning the gap. This TCR was recovered from a man in his forties or fifties with renal cell carcinoma. The sequenced sample was blood, obtained from a patient whose treatment included radiotherapy and nephrectomy. The V gene is TRBV11-2, the J gene TRBJ2-7, with D maybe TRBD1 (6 bases). The CDR3 bases are TGTGCCAGCAGCTTAACCGGACAGAGATCCTACGAGCAGTACTTC. Translating it yields CASSLTGQRSYEQYF. Complete variable domain (other parts from reference TRBV11-2 and TRBJ2-7): EAGVAQSPRYKIIEKRQSVAFWCNPISGHATLYWYQQILGQGPKLLIQFQNNGVVDDSQLPKDRFSAERLKGVDSTLKIQPAKLEDSAVYLCASSLTGQRSYEQYFGPGTRLTVT.